This is a list of T cell receptor beta chains from one sample in a study of T cell responses to AZD1222 COVID-19 vaccine. Assay: immunoSEQ multiplex PCR; the TCRdb copy retains only in-frame clones and omits some. The sample lists fewer than 90,000 clones, more than 70% occurring once. The source was peripheral blood, collected 28 days after the second AZD1222 dose. The receptors shown here come from an adult who received the AZD1222 COVID-19 vaccine. CDR3s include the opening cysteine and the closing phenylalanine or tryptophan. The D gene is left open where the match is weak. The size of a clone is reported for some rows only, either as once, few or many, or as a class for expanded clones.

clone_size,d_call,j_call,v_call,cdr3_nt,cdr3_aa
few,-,TRBJ1-2,TRBV5-6,TGTGCCAGCAGCTTCACACGCTCGGACGGCTACACCTTC,CASSFTRSDGYTF
-,-,TRBJ1-2,TRBV28,TGTGCCAGCAGTTCGGGTTTGAGGGGCTACACCTTC,CASSSGLRGYTF
-,-,TRBJ1-2,TRBV28,TGTGCCAGCAACCTGGAGGGGACTTCTAACTATGGCTACACCTTC,CASNLEGTSNYGYTF
-,-,TRBJ2-2,TRBV7-2,TGTGCCAGCAGCTCCTACACCGGGGAGCTGTTTTTT,CASSSYTGELFF
-,TRBD2,TRBJ2-1,TRBV7-2,TGTGCCAGCAGCTCCGGACTAGCGGACTACAATGAGCAGTTCTTC,CASSSGLADYNEQFF
-,-,TRBJ1-4,TRBV27,TGTGCCAGCAGAGGCTTGCATGGAACCAATGAAAAACTGTTTTTT,CASRGLHGTNEKLFF
few,TRBD1,TRBJ1-4,TRBV6-5,TGTGCCAGCATTAGGACAGGGGGTTACGAAAAACTGTTTTTT,CASIRTGGYEKLFF
-,-,TRBJ2-1,TRBV30,TGTGCCTGGACCGGTCCTACGCACAATGAGCAGTTCTTC,CAWTGPTHNEQFF
-,-,TRBJ2-2,TRBV9,TGTGCCAGCAGCGTAGGCCAGGGGAAGGCGAACACCGGGGAGCTGTTTTTT,CASSVGQGKANTGELFF
-,-,TRBJ1-3,TRBV7-8,TGTGCCAGCAGCTATCAGAGGTCGGGGAACACCATATATTTT,CASSYQRSGNTIYF
-,TRBD1,TRBJ2-5,TRBV4-1,TGCGCCAGCAGCCACGGGACAGCCCAAGAGACCCAGTACTTC,CASSHGTAQETQYF
-,-,TRBJ2-3,TRBV6-6,TGTGCCAGCAGTCGGACCCCCGGGGGTACCGTGGTGGATACGCAGTATTTT,CASSRTPGGTVVDTQYF
-,TRBD2,TRBJ2-7,TRBV7-2,TGTGCCAGCAGCCGCGGGGGGGCGACGGAGAACGAGCAGTACTTC,CASSRGGATENEQYF
-,TRBD1,TRBJ1-5,TRBV11-2,TGTGCCAGCAGCTTATCTCCGGACAGGTATAGCAATCAGCCCCAGCATTTT,CASSLSPDRYSNQPQHF
-,TRBD1,TRBJ1-1,TRBV3-1/TRBV3-2,TGTGCCAGCAGCCAAGCAGGGGGGCCCAACACTGAAGCTTTCTTT,CASSQAGGPNTEAFF
-,-,TRBJ2-7,TRBV4-1,TGCGCCAGCAGCCAGGGGGCAGTTGGGTCGGGCGAGCAGTACTTC,CASSQGAVGSGEQYF
-,TRBD2,TRBJ2-1,TRBV6-2/TRBV6-3,TGTGCCAGCAGTTACGGACTAGTTGTTGATGAGCAGTTCTTC,CASSYGLVVDEQFF
-,-,TRBJ2-3,TRBV5-1,TGCGCCAGCAGCTTGGCCAAAGGGATAGATACGCAGTATTTT,CASSLAKGIDTQYF
-,-,TRBJ2-3,TRBV10-3,TGTGCCATCGCATCGGGATCCACAGATACGCAGTATTTT,CAIASGSTDTQYF
-,-,TRBJ1-1,TRBV5-5,TGTGCCAGCAGCTCTCCCCATTCGCTGACGAACACTGAAGCTTTCTTT,CASSSPHSLTNTEAFF
-,-,TRBJ1-2,TRBV18,TGTGCCAGCTCACCTGGGGCCTATGGCTACACCTTC,CASSPGAYGYTF
few,-,TRBJ2-7,TRBV9,TGTGCCAGCAGCGTAGGCGGGGTCTCCTACGAGCAGTACTTC,CASSVGGVSYEQYF
-,-,TRBJ2-1,TRBV5-4,TGTGCCAGCAGCCTGGGGGGAGCCAATGAGCAGTTCTTC,CASSLGGANEQFF
few,-,TRBJ2-2,TRBV9,TGTGCCAGCAGCGTAGTGGGACCCCCCACCGGGGAGCTGTTTTTT,CASSVVGPPTGELFF
-,-,TRBJ2-5,TRBV5-1,TGCGCCAGCAGCTTGGAGACCGGGAGCCGGACCCAGTACTTC,CASSLETGSRTQYF
-,-,TRBJ2-1,TRBV7-9,TGTGCCAGCACGGCGGCGGGGCCTGTTAATGAGCAGTTCTTC,CASTAAGPVNEQFF
-,-,TRBJ2-6,TRBV28,TGTGCCACGACAGGAGGACCAGCCTCTGGGGCCAACGTCCTGACTTTC,CATTGGPASGANVLTF
-,TRBD2,TRBJ2-1,TRBV5-1,TGCGCCAGCCAAGAGGGGGGACTAGCGACCAATGAGCAGTTCTTC,CASQEGGLATNEQFF
-,TRBD1,TRBJ1-4,TRBV7-6,TGTGCCAGCAGCCCCGACAGGGGTGGCACTAATGAAAAACTGTTTTTT,CASSPDRGGTNEKLFF
-,-,TRBJ2-5,TRBV6-2/TRBV6-3,TGTGCCAGCAGTTACCGCGGAGCCTCTAACCAGTACTTC,CASSYRGASNQYF
-,-,TRBJ2-1,TRBV7-2,TGTGCCAGCAGCTCCTGGGACCGGACTGGTGAGCAGTTCTTC,CASSSWDRTGEQFF
-,-,TRBJ2-1,TRBV15,TGTGCCACCAGCAGAGGTGGCATGATTAATGAGCAGTTCTTC,CATSRGGMINEQFF